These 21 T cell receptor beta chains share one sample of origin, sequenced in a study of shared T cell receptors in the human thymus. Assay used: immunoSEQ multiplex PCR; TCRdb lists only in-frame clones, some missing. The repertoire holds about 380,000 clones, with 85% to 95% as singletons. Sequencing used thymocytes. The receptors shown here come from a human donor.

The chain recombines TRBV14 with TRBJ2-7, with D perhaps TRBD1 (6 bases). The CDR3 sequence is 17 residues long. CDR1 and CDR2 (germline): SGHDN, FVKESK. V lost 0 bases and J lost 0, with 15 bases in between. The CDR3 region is CASSQDLGAEPSYEQYF. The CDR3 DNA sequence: TGTGCCAGCAGCCAAGATCTGGGGGCAGAACCCTCCTACGAGCAGTACTTC.

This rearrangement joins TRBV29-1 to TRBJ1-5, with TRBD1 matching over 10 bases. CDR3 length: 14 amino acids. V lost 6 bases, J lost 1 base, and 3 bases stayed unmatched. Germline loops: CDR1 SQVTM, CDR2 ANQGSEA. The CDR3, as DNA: TGCAGCGTGGGGACAGGGGCAAGCAATCAGCCCCAGCATTTT. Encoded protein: CSVGTGASNQPQHF.

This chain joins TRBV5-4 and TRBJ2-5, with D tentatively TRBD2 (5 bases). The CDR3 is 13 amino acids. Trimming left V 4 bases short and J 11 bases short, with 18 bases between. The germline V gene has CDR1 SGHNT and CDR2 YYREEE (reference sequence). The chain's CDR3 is CASSPEWVGEQYF. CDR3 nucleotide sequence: TGTGCCAGCAGCCCGGAGTGGGTTGGGGAGCAGTACTTC. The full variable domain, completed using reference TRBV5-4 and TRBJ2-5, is ETGVTQSPTHLIKTRGQQVTLRCSSQSGHNTVSWYQQALGQGPQFIFQYYREEENGRGNFPPRFSGLQFPNYSSELNVNALELDDSALYLCASSPEWVGEQYFGPGTRLLVL.

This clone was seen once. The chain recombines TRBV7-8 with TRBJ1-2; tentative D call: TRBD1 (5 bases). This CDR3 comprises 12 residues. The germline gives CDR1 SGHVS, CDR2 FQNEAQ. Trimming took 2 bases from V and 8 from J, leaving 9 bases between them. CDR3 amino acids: CASSLSSGGYTF. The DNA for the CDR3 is TGTGCCAGCAGCTTAAGCTCAGGGGGCTACACCTTC.

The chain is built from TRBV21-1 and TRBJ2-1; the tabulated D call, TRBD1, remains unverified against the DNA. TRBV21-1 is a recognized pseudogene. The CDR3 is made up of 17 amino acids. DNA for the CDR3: TGTGCCAGCAGCCGACAGGTTAGAGGAGGCTCCTACAATGAGCAGTTCTTC. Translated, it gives CASSRQVRGGSYNEQFF.

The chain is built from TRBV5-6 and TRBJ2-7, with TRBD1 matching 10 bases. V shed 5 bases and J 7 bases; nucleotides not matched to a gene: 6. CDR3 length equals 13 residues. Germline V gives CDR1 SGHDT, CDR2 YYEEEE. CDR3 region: CASRAGTGVEQYF. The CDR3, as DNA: TGTGCCAGCAGAGCCGGGACAGGGGTAGAGCAGTACTTC.

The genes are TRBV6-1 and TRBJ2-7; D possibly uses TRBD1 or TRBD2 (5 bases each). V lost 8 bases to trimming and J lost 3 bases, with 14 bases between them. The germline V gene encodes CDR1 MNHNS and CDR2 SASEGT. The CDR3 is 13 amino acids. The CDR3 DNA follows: TGTGCCAGCCCTCAGGGAGACGACTACGAGCAGTACTTC. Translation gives CASPQGDDYEQYF.

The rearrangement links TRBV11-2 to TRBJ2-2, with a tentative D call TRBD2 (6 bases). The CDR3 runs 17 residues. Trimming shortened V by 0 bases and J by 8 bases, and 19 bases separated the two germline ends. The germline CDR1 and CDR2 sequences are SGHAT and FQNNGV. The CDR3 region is CASSLDYRERNRGELFF. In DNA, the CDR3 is TGTGCCAGCAGCTTAGATTACCGGGAGCGGAATAGGGGGGAGCTGTTTTTT.

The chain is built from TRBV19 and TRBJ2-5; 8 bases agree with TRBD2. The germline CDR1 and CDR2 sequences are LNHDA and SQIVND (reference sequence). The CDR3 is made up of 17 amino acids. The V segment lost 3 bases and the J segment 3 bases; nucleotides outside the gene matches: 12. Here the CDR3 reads CASSMPPGAGVKETQYF. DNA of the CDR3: TGTGCCAGTAGTATGCCGCCTGGAGCGGGAGTAAAAGAGACCCAGTACTTC.

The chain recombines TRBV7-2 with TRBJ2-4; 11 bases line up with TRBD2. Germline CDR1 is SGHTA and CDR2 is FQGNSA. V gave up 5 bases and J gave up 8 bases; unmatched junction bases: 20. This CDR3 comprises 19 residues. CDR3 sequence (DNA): TGTGCCAGCAGCCCCAGTCCGTGGGCTAGCGGGAGGTTGGGAGACATTCAGTACTTC. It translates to CASSPSPWASGRLGDIQYF.

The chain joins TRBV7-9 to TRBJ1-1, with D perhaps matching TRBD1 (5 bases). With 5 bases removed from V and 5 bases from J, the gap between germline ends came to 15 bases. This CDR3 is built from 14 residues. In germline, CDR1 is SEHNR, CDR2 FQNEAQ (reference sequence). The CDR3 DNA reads TGTGCCAGCAGCCCCCCAATGGGGACTACTGAAGCTTTCTTT. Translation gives CASSPPMGTTEAFF.

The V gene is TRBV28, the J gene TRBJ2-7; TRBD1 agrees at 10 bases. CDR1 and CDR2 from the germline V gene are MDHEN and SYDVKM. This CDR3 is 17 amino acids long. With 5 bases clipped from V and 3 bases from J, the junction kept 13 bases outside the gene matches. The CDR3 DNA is TGTGCCAGCAGTCAAGCACCGGGACAGGGGTCGGACTACGAGCAGTACTTC. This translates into CASSQAPGQGSDYEQYF.

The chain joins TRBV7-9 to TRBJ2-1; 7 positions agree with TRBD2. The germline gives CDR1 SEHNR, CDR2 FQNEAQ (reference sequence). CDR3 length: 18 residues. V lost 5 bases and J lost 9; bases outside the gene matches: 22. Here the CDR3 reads CASSRSEAERDESSEQFF. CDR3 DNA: TGTGCCAGCAGCCGATCGGAAGCAGAGCGGGATGAATCTAGTGAGCAGTTCTTC.

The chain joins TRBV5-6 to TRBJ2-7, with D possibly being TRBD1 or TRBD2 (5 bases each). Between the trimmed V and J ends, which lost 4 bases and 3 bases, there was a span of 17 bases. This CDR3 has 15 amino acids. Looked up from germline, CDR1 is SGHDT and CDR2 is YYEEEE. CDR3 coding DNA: TGTGCCAGCAGCCCCGGGACGTATTGGGGCTACGAGCAGTACTTC. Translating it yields CASSPGTYWGYEQYF.

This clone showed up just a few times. CDR3 region: CAINRGNEKLFF. As DNA, the CDR3 is TGTGCCATCAACAGGGGGAATGAAAAACTGTTTTTT. The V call is TRBV28, the J call TRBJ1-4; 8 bases match TRBD1. CDR3 length: 12 amino acids. V gave up 10 bases and J gave up 5 bases; unmatched junction bases: 3. The germline V gene encodes CDR1 MDHEN and CDR2 SYDVKM.

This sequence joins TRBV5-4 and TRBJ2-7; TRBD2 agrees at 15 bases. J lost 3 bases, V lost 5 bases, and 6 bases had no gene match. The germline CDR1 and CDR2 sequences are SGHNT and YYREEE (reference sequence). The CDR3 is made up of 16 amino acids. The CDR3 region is CASSKGLAGGLYEQYF. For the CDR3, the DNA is TGTGCCAGCAGTAAGGGACTAGCGGGAGGACTCTACGAGCAGTACTTC. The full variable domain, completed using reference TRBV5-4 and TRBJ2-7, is ETGVTQSPTHLIKTRGQQVTLRCSSQSGHNTVSWYQQALGQGPQFIFQYYREEENGRGNFPPRFSGLQFPNYSSELNVNALELDDSALYLCASSKGLAGGLYEQYFGPGTRLTVT.

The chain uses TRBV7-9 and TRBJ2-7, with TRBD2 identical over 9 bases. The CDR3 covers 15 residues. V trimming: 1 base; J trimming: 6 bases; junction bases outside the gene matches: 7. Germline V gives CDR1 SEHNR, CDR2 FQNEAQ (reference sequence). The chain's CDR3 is CASSLVLAGPSEQYF. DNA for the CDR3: TGTGCCAGCAGCTTAGTACTAGCGGGTCCTTCCGAGCAGTACTTC. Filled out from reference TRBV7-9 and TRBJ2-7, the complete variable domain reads DTGVSQNPRHKITKRGQNVTFRCDPISEHNRLYWYRQTLGQGPEFLTYFQNEAQLEKSRLLSDRFSAERPKGSFSTLEIQRTEQGDSAMYLCASSLVLAGPSEQYFGPGTRLTVT.

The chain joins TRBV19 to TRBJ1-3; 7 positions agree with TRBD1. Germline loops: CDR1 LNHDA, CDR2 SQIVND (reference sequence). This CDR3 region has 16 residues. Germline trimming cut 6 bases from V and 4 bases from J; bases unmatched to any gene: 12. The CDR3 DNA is TGTGCCAGTAGCATCAAGGGACAGCCGCTCGGAAACACCATATATTTT. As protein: CASSIKGQPLGNTIYF.

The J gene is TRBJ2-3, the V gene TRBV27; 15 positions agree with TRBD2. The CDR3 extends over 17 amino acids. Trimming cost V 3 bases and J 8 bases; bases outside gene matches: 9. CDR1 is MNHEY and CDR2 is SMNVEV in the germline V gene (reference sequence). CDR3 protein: CASSFPPGLAGGGTQYF. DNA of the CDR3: TGTGCCAGCAGTTTTCCCCCGGGACTAGCGGGAGGAGGTACGCAGTATTTT.

DNA for the CDR3: TGTGCCAGCAGCCCCGACGGGCTAGCGGGAGTTCGGTCGGATACGCAGTATTTT. It yields the protein CASSPDGLAGVRSDTQYF. J is TRBJ2-3 and V is TRBV7-4, with 10 positions matching TRBD2. V shed 5 bases, J shed 6 bases, and the junction held 17 bases outside the gene matches. The CDR3 is 18 residues long. In germline, CDR1 is SGHVT, CDR2 SQSDAQ.

This chain's CDR3 is CASSLALGREQYF. The CDR3 bases are TGTGCCAGCAGCTTAGCGCTGGGTCGCGAGCAGTACTTC. The chain is built from TRBV7-6 and TRBJ2-7, with D unresolved. Germline V lookup: CDR1 SGHVS, CDR2 FNYEAQ. This CDR3 contains 13 residues. The V end was cut by 0 bases, the J end by 6 bases, with 9 bases between.